This record concerns one T cell receptor beta chain sequence. The data originate from a study of cytomegalovirus exposure and HLA in healthy donors. Every donor was a healthy person donating bone marrow. The PCR used 60 Vbeta and 13 Jbeta primers. Some clones are missing from TCRdb's copy, which holds only in-frame ones; the method was immunoSEQ multiplex PCR. The sample has 210,000 or so clones; around 80% are singletons. This receptor was obtained from a girl aged 2 to 10 in good health and CMV-seronegative. The sample comprised PBMCs.

CDR3 sequence: CASSPPRTGNSYNEQFF. DNA for the CDR3: TGTGCCAGCAGCCCTCCCAGGACTGGGAACTCCTACAATGAGCAGTTCTTC. V gene TRBV11-2 combines with J gene TRBJ2-1; weak D call: TRBD2 (5 bases). The CDR3 totals 17 residues. Germline V gives CDR1 SGHAT, CDR2 FQNNGV. V lost 5 bases and J lost 0, with 17 bases in between.